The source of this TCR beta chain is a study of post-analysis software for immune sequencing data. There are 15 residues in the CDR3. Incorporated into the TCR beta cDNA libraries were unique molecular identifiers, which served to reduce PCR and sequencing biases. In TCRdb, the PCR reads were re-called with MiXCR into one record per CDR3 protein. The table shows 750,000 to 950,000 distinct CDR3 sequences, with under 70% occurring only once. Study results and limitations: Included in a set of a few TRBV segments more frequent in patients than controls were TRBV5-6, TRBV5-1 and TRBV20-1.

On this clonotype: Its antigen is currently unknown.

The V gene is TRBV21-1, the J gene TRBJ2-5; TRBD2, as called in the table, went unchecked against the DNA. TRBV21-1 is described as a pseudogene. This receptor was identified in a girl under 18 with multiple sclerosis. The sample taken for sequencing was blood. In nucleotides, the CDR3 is TGTGCCAGCACCTCTTTACTAGCGGGGGAGGAGACCCAGTACTTC. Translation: CASTSLLAGEETQYF.